This is a list of T cell receptor beta chains from one sample in a study of cytomegalovirus exposure and HLA in healthy donors. Clones were sequenced by immunoSEQ multiplex PCR, and TCRdb holds only the in-frame ones, with some missing. Among about 270,000 clones listed, 86% were seen once. The specimen was PBMCs. The source is a man aged 40-49 years in good health and CMV-seropositive. The CDR3 runs from the conserved cysteine through the conserved F or W. The D gene is left open where the match is weak. Expanded clones get a size class; other rows say once, few or many, or leave the size out.

D gene	clone size	J gene	V gene	CDR3 protein	CDR3 DNA
TRBD2	NA	TRBJ2-5	TRBV28	CASSLEAGRGKETQYF	TGTGCCAGCAGTTTAGAGGCAGGGCGGGGGAAAGAGACCCAGTACTTC
NA	once	TRBJ1-1	TRBV27	CASSSDSLTEAFF	TGTGCCAGCAGTTCCGACAGCCTCACTGAAGCTTTCTTT
TRBD1	NA	TRBJ1-1	TRBV29-1	CSVTTGGLSEAFF	TGCAGCGTCACTACAGGGGGCCTCTCTGAAGCTTTCTTT
NA	NA	TRBJ2-2	TRBV19	CASAQGWSVNTGELFF	TGTGCCAGTGCTCAGGGGTGGAGCGTGAACACCGGGGAGCTGTTTTTT
TRBD1	NA	TRBJ1-5	TRBV28	CASSRDRGLRYSNQPQHF	TGTGCCAGCAGCCGGGACAGGGGGCTGCGGTATAGCAATCAGCCCCAGCATTTT
NA	NA	TRBJ1-1	TRBV25-1	CASSARQAVNTEAFF	TGTGCCAGCAGTGCCCGACAGGCCGTTAACACTGAAGCTTTCTTT
TRBD1	NA	TRBJ2-7	TRBV5-1	CASSTEPGQGTEQYF	TGCGCCAGCAGCACCGAACCGGGACAGGGGACCGAGCAGTACTTC
TRBD2	NA	TRBJ2-7	TRBV4-1	CASSQTTSGRNEQYF	TGCGCCAGCAGCCAGACGACTAGCGGGAGGAATGAGCAGTACTTC
TRBD2	once	TRBJ2-1	TRBV4-1	CASSRTSVNEQFF	TGCGCCAGCAGCCGGACTAGCGTCAATGAGCAGTTCTTC
NA	once	TRBJ2-1	TRBV6-1	CASSGAASYNEQFF	TGTGCCAGCAGTGGGGCAGCCTCCTACAATGAGCAGTTCTTC
NA	NA	TRBJ2-1	TRBV7-8	CASSLAFTRSHNEQFF	TGTGCCAGCAGCTTAGCATTTACACGATCTCATAATGAGCAGTTCTTC
NA	once	TRBJ1-4	TRBV7-9	CSSSLALLGQTNEKLFF	TGTTCCAGCAGCTTAGCGTTGTTGGGACAAACTAATGAAAAACTGTTTTTT
TRBD1	NA	TRBJ1-2	TRBV5-8	CASSLDPGTVYGYTF	TGTGCCAGCAGCTTGGATCCCGGGACAGTCTATGGCTACACCTTC
TRBD2	NA	TRBJ2-5	TRBV4-1	CASSQIRASGQETQYF	TGCGCCAGCAGCCAAATTAGGGCTAGCGGACAAGAGACCCAGTACTTC
NA	NA	TRBJ1-2	TRBV18	CASPLGGANYGYTF	TGTGCCAGCCCCCTCGGGGGAGCTAACTATGGCTACACCTTC
NA	NA	TRBJ1-5	TRBV7-8	CASSLGAGHLTRQPQHF	TGTGCCAGCAGCTTAGGGGCAGGGCACCTCACCAGGCAGCCCCAGCATTTT
TRBD2	NA	TRBJ2-1	TRBV5-1	CASSPRTSETSYNEQFF	TGCGCCAGCAGCCCACGGACTAGCGAGACCTCCTACAATGAGCAGTTCTTC
TRBD2	NA	TRBJ2-3	TRBV29-1	CSARGLATRPWGTDTQYF	TGCAGCGCGAGGGGACTAGCGACTCGACCTTGGGGCACAGATACGCAGTATTTT
TRBD2	NA	TRBJ2-1	TRBV4-1	CASSRRLAGVGNEQFF	TGCGCCAGCAGCCGCCGCCTAGCGGGAGTGGGGAATGAGCAGTTCTTC
NA	NA	TRBJ2-7	TRBV6-1	CASSEARGYEQYF	TGTGCCAGCAGTGAAGCTCGCGGCTACGAGCAGTACTTC
NA	NA	TRBJ2-5	TRBV9	CASSVVGTGSETQYF	TGTGCCAGCAGCGTAGTCGGTACAGGGAGCGAGACCCAGTACTTC
TRBD2	NA	TRBJ2-1	TRBV11-2	CASSFEAGGGKSYNEQFF	TGTGCCAGCAGCTTCGAAGCGGGCGGGGGAAAGTCCTACAATGAGCAGTTCTTC
TRBD1	NA	TRBJ2-7	TRBV15	CATSRVVSTGEGQYF	TGTGCCACCAGCAGAGTAGTGTCGACAGGGGAAGGGCAGTACTTC
TRBD1	NA	TRBJ2-4	TRBV7-9	CSSSHRDRGPKNIQYF	TGTTCCAGCAGCCACAGGGACAGGGGCCCTAAAAACATTCAGTACTTC
TRBD1	NA	TRBJ1-5	TRBV9	CASSAGTGQGQPQHF	TGTGCCAGCAGCGCTGGGACAGGGCAGGGTCAGCCCCAGCATTTT
TRBD2	NA	TRBJ2-3	TRBV12-5	CASGLGLADATDTQYF	TGTGCTAGTGGTTTGGGACTAGCGGACGCCACAGATACGCAGTATTTT
TRBD1	NA	TRBJ1-2	TRBV6-6	CASSLGTGKTGYTF	TGTGCCAGCAGTCTCGGGACAGGGAAGACTGGCTACACCTTC
NA	few	TRBJ1-1	TRBV14	CASSPIPLNTEAFF	TGTGCCAGCAGCCCTATACCACTGAACACTGAAGCTTTCTTT
NA	NA	TRBJ2-2	TRBV15	CATSPGRIPGGELFF	TGTGCCACCAGCCCAGGACGGATTCCAGGGGGGGAGCTGTTTTTT
NA	NA	TRBJ2-3	TRBV5-5	CASSLEGGTDTQYF	TGTGCCAGCAGCTTGGAGGGGGGCACAGATACGCAGTATTTT
TRBD1	once	TRBJ1-5	TRBV10-1	CASSLLDRGQGSQPQHF	TGCGCCAGCAGCCTCCTAGACAGGGGGCAGGGAAGCCAGCCCCAGCATTTT
NA	NA	TRBJ1-1	TRBV7-9	CASSLARGETEAFF	TGTGCCAGCAGCTTAGCGCGGGGTGAAACTGAAGCTTTCTTT
NA	NA	TRBJ2-6	TRBV28	CASSRTIYSGANVLTF	TGTGCCAGCAGTAGGACAATTTACTCTGGGGCCAACGTCCTGACTTTC
TRBD1	NA	TRBJ2-3	TRBV2	CASTTIGGSTDTQYF	TGTGCCAGCACTACCATAGGGGGCAGCACAGATACGCAGTATTTT
TRBD1	NA	TRBJ2-3	TRBV4-2	CASSQEWTGVPDTQYF	TGTGCCAGCAGCCAAGAGTGGACAGGGGTCCCAGATACGCAGTATTTT
NA	NA	TRBJ2-5	TRBV28	CASSLGLRGIMGETQYF	TGTGCCAGCAGTTTGGGGTTGAGGGGGATCATGGGGGAGACCCAGTACTTC
TRBD1	NA	TRBJ2-7	TRBV4-1	CASSQGDSSYEQYF	TGCGCCAGCAGCCAAGGGGACAGCTCCTACGAGCAGTACTTC
TRBD1	NA	TRBJ2-7	TRBV29-1	CSVTTGTGSYEQYF	TGCAGCGTTACAACCGGGACAGGCTCCTACGAGCAGTACTTC
TRBD2	NA	TRBJ2-3	TRBV19	CATRPRGRGTDTQYF	TGTGCCACTAGACCTCGCGGGAGAGGGACAGATACGCAGTATTTT
NA	once	TRBJ1-1	TRBV2	CASRKTNVNTEAFF	TGTGCCAGCAGGAAGACAAACGTAAACACTGAAGCTTTCTTT
NA	NA	TRBJ1-2	TRBV19	CASSIRNYGYTF	TGTGCCAGTAGTATACGTAACTATGGCTACACCTTC
NA	NA	TRBJ2-7	TRBV4-3	CASSQLDSRSYEQYF	TGCGCCAGCAGCCAGCTAGACAGCCGCTCCTACGAGCAGTACTTC
TRBD1	NA	TRBJ2-7	TRBV6-1	CASSTTGTGYYEQYF	TGTGCCAGCAGTACAACCGGGACAGGCTACTACGAGCAGTACTTC
TRBD1	NA	TRBJ1-4	TRBV5-1	CASSPTGDYNEKLFF	TGCGCCAGCAGTCCCACAGGGGATTATAATGAAAAACTGTTTTTT
NA	once	TRBJ1-6	TRBV6-1	CASSERQGNSPLHF	TGTGCCAGCAGTGAACGTCAGGGAAATTCACCCCTCCACTTT
TRBD1	NA	TRBJ2-3	TRBV18	CASSPSDRVADTQYF	TGTGCCAGCTCACCCTCGGACAGGGTGGCAGATACGCAGTATTTT
TRBD1	NA	TRBJ2-7	TRBV27	CASSLGDRTYEQYF	TGTGCCAGCAGTTTAGGGGACAGGACCTACGAGCAGTACTTC
TRBD2	NA	TRBJ2-1	TRBV9	CASSVATSGSVSYNEQFF	TGTGCCAGCAGCGTAGCAACTAGCGGGAGTGTCTCCTACAATGAGCAGTTCTTC
NA	NA	TRBJ2-3	TRBV7-7	CASSFGLGADTQYF	TGTGCTAGCAGCTTCGGCCTGGGAGCAGATACGCAGTATTTT